These 5 T cell receptor beta chains came from one sample sequenced in a study of cytomegalovirus exposure and HLA in healthy donors. The PCR contained 60 Vbeta and 13 Jbeta primers. Profiled with immunoSEQ multiplex PCR; TCRdb holds only in-frame clones, not every one. The sample shows over 150,000 clones, roughly three quarters of them seen only once. The sample consisted of PBMCs. Receptors originate from a woman in her 50s in good health and CMV-seropositive.

V and J are TRBV4-3 and TRBJ1-6, with a weak D call TRBD1 (6 bases). V was pared by 0 bases and J by 6 bases, with 15 bases between. Germline V lookup: CDR1 LGHNA, CDR2 YSLEER. This CDR3 contains 17 residues. The CDR3 is CASSQETFSGVNSPLHF. CDR3 nucleotide sequence: TGCGCCAGCAGCCAAGAAACCTTCTCAGGGGTTAATTCACCCCTCCACTTT.

V is TRBV2 and J is TRBJ1-1; no reliable D call. V was cut by 1 base and J by 10 bases, with 13 bases left in between. In germline, CDR1 is SNHLY, CDR2 FYNNEI. The CDR3 is 13 residues long. The chain's CDR3 is CASSEGRNGAAFF. DNA of the CDR3: TGTGCCAGCAGTGAAGGTCGCAACGGAGCAGCTTTCTTT.

In its sample, this clone was seen once. The chain has TRBV28 and TRBJ1-5; D call uncertain. This CDR3 has 12 residues. CDR1 is MDHEN, CDR2 SYDVKM, per germline. Trimming removed 5 bases from V and 7 bases from J, with 9 bases in between. CDR3 sequence (DNA): TGTGCCAGCAGTCTCGGGTGGCAGCCCCAGCATTTT. It is translated as CASSLGWQPQHF.

The chain recombines TRBV5-4 with TRBJ2-7, with 15 positions matching TRBD2. V was pared by 4 bases and J by 2 bases, with 7 bases of the junction left unmatched. CDR1 SGHNT and CDR2 YYREEE come from the germline V gene (reference sequence). The CDR3 sequence is 17 residues long. CDR3 amino acids: CASSIPGLAGGPYEQYF. The DNA for the CDR3 is TGTGCCAGCAGCATACCGGGACTAGCGGGAGGTCCCTACGAGCAGTACTTC.

J is TRBJ1-2 and V is TRBV5-4, with 11 nucleotides matching TRBD1. The CDR3 sequence is 15 residues long. Germline-derived CDR1 and CDR2 are SGHNT and YYREEE (reference sequence). After removal of 4 bases from V and 1 base from J, the junction contained 3 bases not matched to a gene. In DNA form, the CDR3 reads TGTGCCAGCAGCCCGGACAGGGGGCTTAACTATGGCTACACCTTC. Encoded protein: CASSPDRGLNYGYTF.